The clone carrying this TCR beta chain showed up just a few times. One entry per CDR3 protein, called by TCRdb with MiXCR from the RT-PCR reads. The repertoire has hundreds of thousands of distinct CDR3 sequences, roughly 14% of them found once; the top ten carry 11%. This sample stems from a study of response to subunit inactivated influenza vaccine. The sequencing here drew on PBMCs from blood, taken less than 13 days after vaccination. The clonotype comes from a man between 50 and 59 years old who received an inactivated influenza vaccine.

CDR3 amino acids: CATSNPPYNEQFF. In nucleotides, the CDR3 is TGTGCCACCAGCAACCCCCCCTACAATGAGCAGTTCTTC. The chain couples TRBV15 to TRBJ2-1, with D unclear. Trimming stripped 4 bases from V and 2 bases from J, with 6 bases between. This CDR3 is built from 13 residues. Germline-derived CDR1 and CDR2 are LNHNV and YYDKDF (reference sequence). Drawing the rest from reference TRBV15 and TRBJ2-1, the complete variable domain is DAMVIQNPRYQVTQFGKPVTLSCSQTLNHNVMYWYQQKSSQAPKLLFHYYDKDFNNEADTPDNFQSRRPNTSFCFLDIRSPGLGDTAMYLCATSNPPYNEQFFGPGTRLTVL.